These T cell receptor beta chains were read from a single sample in a study of cytomegalovirus exposure and HLA in healthy donors. Using immunoSEQ multiplex PCR, the repertoire was profiled, and TCRdb retains in-frame clones only, with some absent. This table holds 130,000 to 150,000 clones, around 82% found once. The sequenced material came from PBMCs. The receptors originated from a woman under 30 in good health and CMV-seropositive. The CDR3 runs from the conserved cysteine through the conserved F or W. The D gene is left open where the match is weak. Not all rows give a size; the values are once, few, many and, for expanded clones, a class.

v_call,j_call,d_call,clone_size,cdr3_aa,cdr3_nt
TRBV7-2,TRBJ2-7,TRBD2,-,CASSLRRGAYEQYF,TGTGCCAGCAGCTTACGGCGGGGGGCTTACGAGCAGTACTTC
TRBV5-1,TRBJ2-2,TRBD2,once,CASSPPGGSGTGELFF,TGCGCCAGCAGCCCCCCCGGGGGGTCGGGGACCGGGGAGCTGTTTTTT
TRBV5-6,TRBJ2-2,TRBD2,-,CASSAGLGDNTGELFF,TGTGCCAGCAGCGCGGGACTAGGAGATAACACCGGGGAGCTGTTTTTT
TRBV5-6,TRBJ2-1,-,-,CASSFLTGEQFF,TGTGCCAGCAGCTTCCTCACTGGTGAGCAGTTCTTC
TRBV6-1,TRBJ1-5,-,-,CASRPVSSNQPQHF,TGTGCCAGCAGACCCGTCAGTAGCAATCAGCCCCAGCATTTT
TRBV18,TRBJ2-1,TRBD2,-,CASSISGGAPEQFF,TGTGCCAGCTCCATCAGCGGGGGGGCTCCTGAGCAGTTCTTC
TRBV6-1,TRBJ2-3,TRBD2,few,CASSEGTSGGADTQYF,TGTGCCAGCAGTGAAGGGACTAGCGGGGGGGCAGATACGCAGTATTTT
TRBV5-1,TRBJ2-5,TRBD1,-,CASSTGQGRKTQYF,TGCGCCAGCAGCACCGGACAGGGTAGAAAGACCCAGTACTTC
TRBV27,TRBJ2-2,-,-,CASSFLAMSGELFF,TGTGCCAGCAGTTTTCTTGCGATGTCCGGGGAGCTGTTTTTT
TRBV30,TRBJ2-6,-,-,CAWSRDSSSGANVLTF,TGTGCCTGGAGCCGGGACTCAAGCTCTGGGGCCAACGTCCTGACTTTC
TRBV2,TRBJ1-3,TRBD1,-,CASSPRGTGRSSGNTIYF,TGTGCCAGCAGTCCTCGGGGGACAGGGCGCTCCTCTGGAAACACCATATATTTT
TRBV18,TRBJ2-1,TRBD1,-,CASSPKGAWGNEQFF,TGTGCCAGCTCACCAAAGGGGGCCTGGGGCAATGAGCAGTTCTTC
TRBV6-6,TRBJ2-7,-,-,CASSYGARQEQYF,TGTGCCAGCAGTTACGGGGCCCGGCAGGAGCAGTACTTC
TRBV19,TRBJ1-1,TRBD1,-,CASNRDRGTEAFF,TGTGCCAGTAACCGGGACAGGGGAACTGAAGCTTTCTTT
TRBV14,TRBJ2-4,TRBD2,-,CASSQEGLAGGPAKNIQYF,TGTGCCAGCAGCCAAGAAGGACTAGCGGGGGGCCCAGCCAAAAACATTCAGTACTTC
TRBV5-6,TRBJ1-5,-,-,CASSSGSNQPQHF,TGTGCCAGCAGCTCGGGGAGCAATCAGCCCCAGCATTTT